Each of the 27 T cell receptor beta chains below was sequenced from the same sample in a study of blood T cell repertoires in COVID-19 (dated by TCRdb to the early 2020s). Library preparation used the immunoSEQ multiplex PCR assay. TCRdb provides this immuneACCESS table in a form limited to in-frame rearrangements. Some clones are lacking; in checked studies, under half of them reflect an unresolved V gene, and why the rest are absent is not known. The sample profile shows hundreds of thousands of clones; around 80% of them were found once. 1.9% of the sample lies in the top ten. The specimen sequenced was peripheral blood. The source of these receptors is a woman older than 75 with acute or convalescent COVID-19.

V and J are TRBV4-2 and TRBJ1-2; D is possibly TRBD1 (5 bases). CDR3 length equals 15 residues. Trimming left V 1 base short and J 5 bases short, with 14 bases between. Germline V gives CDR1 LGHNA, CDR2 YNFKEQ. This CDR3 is CASSQVGGEGYGYTF. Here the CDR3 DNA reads TGTGCCAGCAGCCAAGTTGGGGGGGAAGGGTATGGCTACACCTTC.

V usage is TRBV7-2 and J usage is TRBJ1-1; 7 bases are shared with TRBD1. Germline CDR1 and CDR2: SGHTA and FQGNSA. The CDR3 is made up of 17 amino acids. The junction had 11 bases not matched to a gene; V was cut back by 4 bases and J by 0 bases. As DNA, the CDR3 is TGTGCCAGCAGCTCACAGGGGTGGGACAAACTGAACACTGAAGCTTTCTTT. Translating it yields CASSSQGWDKLNTEAFF.

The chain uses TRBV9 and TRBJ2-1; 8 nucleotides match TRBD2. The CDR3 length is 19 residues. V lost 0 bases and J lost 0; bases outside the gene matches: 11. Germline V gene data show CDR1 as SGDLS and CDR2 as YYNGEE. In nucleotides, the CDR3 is TGTGCCAGCAGCGTAGTACATAGCGGGGTCCCTAGCTCCTACAATGAGCAGTTCTTC. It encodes CASSVVHSGVPSSYNEQFF.

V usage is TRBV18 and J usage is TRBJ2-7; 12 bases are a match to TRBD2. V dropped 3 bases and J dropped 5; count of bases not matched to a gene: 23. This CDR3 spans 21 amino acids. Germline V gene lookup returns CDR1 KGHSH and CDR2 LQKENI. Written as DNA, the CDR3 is TGTGCCAGCTCACCTCCTGAGTCAGCGGGGGCTAGCGGGAGGGCCGGACACGAGCAGTACTTC. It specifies CASSPPESAGASGRAGHEQYF.

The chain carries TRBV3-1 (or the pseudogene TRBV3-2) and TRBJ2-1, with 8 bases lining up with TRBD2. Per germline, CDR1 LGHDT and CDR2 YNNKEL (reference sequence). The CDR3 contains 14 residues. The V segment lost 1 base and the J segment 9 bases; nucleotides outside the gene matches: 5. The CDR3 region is CASSQVAAGVEQFF. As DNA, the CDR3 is TGTGCCAGCAGCCAAGTTGCAGCGGGAGTTGAGCAGTTCTTC.

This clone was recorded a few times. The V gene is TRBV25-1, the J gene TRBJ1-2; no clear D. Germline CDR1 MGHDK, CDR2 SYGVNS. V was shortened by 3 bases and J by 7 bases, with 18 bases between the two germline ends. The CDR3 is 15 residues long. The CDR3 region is CASSDSGLLRRGYTF. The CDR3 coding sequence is TGTGCCAGCAGTGATTCTGGACTCTTGCGCCGTGGCTACACCTTC.

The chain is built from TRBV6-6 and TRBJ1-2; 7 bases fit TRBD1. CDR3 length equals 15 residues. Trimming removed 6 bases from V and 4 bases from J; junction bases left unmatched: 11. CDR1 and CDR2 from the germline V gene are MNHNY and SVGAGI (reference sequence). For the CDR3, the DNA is TGTGCCAGCAGGGGGACAGAACGGAACGGCTATGGCTACACCTTC. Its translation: CASRGTERNGYGYTF.

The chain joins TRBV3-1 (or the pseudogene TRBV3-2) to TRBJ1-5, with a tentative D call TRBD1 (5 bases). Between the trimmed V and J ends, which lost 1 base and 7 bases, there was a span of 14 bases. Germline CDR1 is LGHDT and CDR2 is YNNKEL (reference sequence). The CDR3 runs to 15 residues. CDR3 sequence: CASSQVQGVGQPQHF. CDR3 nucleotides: TGTGCCAGCAGCCAAGTTCAGGGTGTGGGACAGCCCCAGCATTTT.

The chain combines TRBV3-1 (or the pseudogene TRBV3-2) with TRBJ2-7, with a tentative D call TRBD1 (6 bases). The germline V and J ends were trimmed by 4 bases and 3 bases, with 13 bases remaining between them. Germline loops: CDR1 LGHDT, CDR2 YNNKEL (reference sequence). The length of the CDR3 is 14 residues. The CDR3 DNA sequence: TGTGCCAGCAGCCGAAGGGACATATACTACGAGCAGTACTTC. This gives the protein CASSRRDIYYEQYF.

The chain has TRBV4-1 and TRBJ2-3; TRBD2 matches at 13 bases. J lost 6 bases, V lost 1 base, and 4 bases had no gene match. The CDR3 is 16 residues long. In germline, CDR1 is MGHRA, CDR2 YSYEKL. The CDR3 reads CASSQGPTSGRDTQYF. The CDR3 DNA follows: TGCGCCAGCAGCCAAGGACCGACTAGCGGGAGGGATACGCAGTATTTT.

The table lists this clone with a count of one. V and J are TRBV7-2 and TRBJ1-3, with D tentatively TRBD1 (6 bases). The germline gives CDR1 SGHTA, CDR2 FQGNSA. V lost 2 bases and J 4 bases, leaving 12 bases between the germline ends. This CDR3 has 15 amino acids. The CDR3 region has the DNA TGTGCCAGCAGCTTATGGCGGGGGCCAGGAAACACCATATATTTT. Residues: CASSLWRGPGNTIYF.

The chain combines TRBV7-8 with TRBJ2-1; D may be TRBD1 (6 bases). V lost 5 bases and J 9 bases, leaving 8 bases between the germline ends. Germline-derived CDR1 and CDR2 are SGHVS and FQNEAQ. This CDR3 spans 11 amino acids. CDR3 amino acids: CASSPRGEQFF. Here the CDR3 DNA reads TGTGCCAGCAGCCCCAGGGGTGAGCAGTTCTTC.

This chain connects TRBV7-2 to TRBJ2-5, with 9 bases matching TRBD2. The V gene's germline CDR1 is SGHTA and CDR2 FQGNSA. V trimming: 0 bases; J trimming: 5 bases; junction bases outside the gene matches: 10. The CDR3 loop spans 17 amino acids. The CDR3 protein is CASSLALAGVWGETQYF. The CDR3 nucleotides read TGTGCCAGCAGCTTAGCACTAGCGGGCGTGTGGGGGGAGACCCAGTACTTC.

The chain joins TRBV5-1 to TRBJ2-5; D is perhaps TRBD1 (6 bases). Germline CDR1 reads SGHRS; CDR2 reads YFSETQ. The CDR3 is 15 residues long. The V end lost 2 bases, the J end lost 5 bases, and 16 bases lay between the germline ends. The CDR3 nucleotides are TGCGCCAGCAGCTTACGACAGGCACGGAAGGAGACCCAGTACTTC. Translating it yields CASSLRQARKETQYF.

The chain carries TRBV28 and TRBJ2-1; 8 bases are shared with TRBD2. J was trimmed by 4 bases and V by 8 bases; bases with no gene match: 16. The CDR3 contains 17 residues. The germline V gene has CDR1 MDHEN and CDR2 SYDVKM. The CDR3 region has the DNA TGTGCCAGCTCCCATCCCCCCCCGGGAGGGCCGTACAATGAGCAGTTCTTC. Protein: CASSHPPPGGPYNEQFF.

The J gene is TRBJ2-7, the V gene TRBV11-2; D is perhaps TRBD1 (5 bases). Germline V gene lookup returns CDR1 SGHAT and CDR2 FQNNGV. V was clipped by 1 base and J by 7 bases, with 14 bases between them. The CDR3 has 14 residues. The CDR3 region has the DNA TGTGCCAGCAGCTTAGGGACATCACCGAGGGAGCAGTACTTC. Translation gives CASSLGTSPREQYF.

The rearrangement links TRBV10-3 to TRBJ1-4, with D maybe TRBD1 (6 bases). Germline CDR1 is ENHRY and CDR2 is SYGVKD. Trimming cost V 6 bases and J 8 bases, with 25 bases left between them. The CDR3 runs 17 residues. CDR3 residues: CAISEGPTGPGGEKLFF. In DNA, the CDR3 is TGTGCCATCAGCGAGGGGCCGACAGGTCCGGGGGGGGAAAAACTGTTTTTT.

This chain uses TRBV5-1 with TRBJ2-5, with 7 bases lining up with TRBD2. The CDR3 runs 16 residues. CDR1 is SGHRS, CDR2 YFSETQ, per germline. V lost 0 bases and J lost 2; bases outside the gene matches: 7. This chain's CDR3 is CASSLAGRSAQETQYF. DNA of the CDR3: TGCGCCAGCAGCTTGGCCGGGAGGTCGGCACAAGAGACCCAGTACTTC. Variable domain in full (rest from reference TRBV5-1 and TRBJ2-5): KAGVTQTPRYLIKTRGQQVTLSCSPISGHRSVSWYQQTPGQGLQFLFEYFSETQRNKGNFPGRFSGRQFSNSRSEMNVSTLELGDSALYLCASSLAGRSAQETQYFGPGTRLLVL.

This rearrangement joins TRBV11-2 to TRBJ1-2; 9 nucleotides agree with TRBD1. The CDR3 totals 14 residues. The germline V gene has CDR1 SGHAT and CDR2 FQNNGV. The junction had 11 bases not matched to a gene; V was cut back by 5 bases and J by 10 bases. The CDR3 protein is CASSQDRGELPYTF. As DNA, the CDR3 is TGTGCCAGCAGCCAGGACAGGGGAGAACTCCCCTACACCTTC.

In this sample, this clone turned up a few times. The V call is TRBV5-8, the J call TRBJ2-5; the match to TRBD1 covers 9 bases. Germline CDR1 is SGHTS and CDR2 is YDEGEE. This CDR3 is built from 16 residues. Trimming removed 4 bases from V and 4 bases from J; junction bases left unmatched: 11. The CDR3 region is CASSPWGQGPRETQYF. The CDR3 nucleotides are TGTGCCAGCAGCCCCTGGGGACAGGGACCTCGAGAGACCCAGTACTTC. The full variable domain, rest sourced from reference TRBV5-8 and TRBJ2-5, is EAGVTQSPTHLIKTRGQQATLRCSPISGHTSVYWYQQALGLGLQFLLWYDEGEERNRGNFPPRFSGRQFPNYSSELNVNALELEDSALYLCASSPWGQGPRETQYFGPGTRLLVL.

The CDR3 DNA follows: TGTGCCAGCAGAAATATCGGACAGGGGGCATCCACCTTC. Translating it yields CASRNIGQGASTF. J is TRBJ1-2 and V is TRBV6-5, with TRBD1 identical over 11 bases. V shed 6 bases, J shed 13 bases, and the junction held 10 bases outside the gene matches. The CDR3 loop spans 13 amino acids. Germline assignment: CDR1 MNHEY and CDR2 SVGAGI.

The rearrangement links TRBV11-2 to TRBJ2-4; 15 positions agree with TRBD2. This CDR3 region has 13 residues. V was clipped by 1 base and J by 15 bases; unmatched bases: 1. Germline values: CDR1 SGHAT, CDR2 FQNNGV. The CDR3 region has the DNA TGTGCCAGCAGCTTAGCGGGACTAGCGGGGGGGTACTTC. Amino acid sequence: CASSLAGLAGGYF.

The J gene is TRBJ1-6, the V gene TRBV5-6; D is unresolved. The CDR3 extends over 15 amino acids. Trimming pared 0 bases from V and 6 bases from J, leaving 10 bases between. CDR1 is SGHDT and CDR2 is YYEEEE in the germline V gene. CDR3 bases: TGTGCCAGCAGCTTGGGTGGGAGGAGTAATTCACCCCTCCACTTT. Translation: CASSLGGRSNSPLHF.

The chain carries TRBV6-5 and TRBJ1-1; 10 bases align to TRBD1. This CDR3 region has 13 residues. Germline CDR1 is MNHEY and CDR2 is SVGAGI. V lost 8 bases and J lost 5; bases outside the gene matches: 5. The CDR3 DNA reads TGTGCCAGCCCGAGGACAGGGGGAACTGAAGCTTTCTTT. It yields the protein CASPRTGGTEAFF.

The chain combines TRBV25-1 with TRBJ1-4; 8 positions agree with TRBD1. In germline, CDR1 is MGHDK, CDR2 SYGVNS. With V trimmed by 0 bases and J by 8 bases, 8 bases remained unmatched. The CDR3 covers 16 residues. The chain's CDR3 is CASSEYSRTGNEKLFF. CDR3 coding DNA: TGTGCCAGCAGTGAATATTCACGGACAGGGAACGAAAAACTGTTTTTT.

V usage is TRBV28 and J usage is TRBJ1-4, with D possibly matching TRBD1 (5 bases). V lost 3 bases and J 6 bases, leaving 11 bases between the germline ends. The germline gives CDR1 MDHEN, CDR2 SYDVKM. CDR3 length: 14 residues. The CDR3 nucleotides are TGTGCCAGCAGTTTGGGGGGATTTGATGAAAAACTGTTTTTT. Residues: CASSLGGFDEKLFF.

The chain's CDR3 is CASSPPAGGGSFSPQHF. CDR3 in DNA: TGTGCCAGCAGTCCCCCGGCGGGGGGTGGGAGTTTCTCGCCCCAGCATTTT. The chain recombines TRBV28 with TRBJ1-5, with D tentatively TRBD1 (5 bases). The CDR3 extends over 17 amino acids. Per germline, CDR1 MDHEN and CDR2 SYDVKM. The V gene lost 5 bases and the J gene lost 9 bases, with 26 bases spanning the gap.